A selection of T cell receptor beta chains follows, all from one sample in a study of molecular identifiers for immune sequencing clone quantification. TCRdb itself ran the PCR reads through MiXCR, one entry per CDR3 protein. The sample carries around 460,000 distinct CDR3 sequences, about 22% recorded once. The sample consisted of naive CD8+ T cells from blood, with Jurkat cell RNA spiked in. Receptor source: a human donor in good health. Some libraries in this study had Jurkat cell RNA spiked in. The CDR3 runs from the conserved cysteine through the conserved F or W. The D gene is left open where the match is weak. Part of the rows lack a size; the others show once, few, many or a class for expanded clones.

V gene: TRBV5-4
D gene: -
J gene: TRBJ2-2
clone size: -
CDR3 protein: CASSPATGELFF
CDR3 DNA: TGTGCCAGCAGCCCGGCTACCGGGGAGCTGTTTTTT

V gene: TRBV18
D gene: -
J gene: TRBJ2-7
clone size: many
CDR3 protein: CASSPPGSRDEQYF
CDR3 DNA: TGTGCCAGCTCACCGCCCGGGTCTCGGGACGAGCAGTACTTC

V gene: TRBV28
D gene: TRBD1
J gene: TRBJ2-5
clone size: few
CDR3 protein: CASSPSDRDQETQYF
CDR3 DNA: TGTGCCAGCAGCCCCTCAGACAGGGACCAAGAGACCCAGTACTTC

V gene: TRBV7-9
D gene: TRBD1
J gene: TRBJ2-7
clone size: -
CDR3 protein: CASSASGTGYFHYEQYF
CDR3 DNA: TGTGCCAGCAGCGCCTCCGGGACAGGGTACTTTCACTACGAGCAGTACTTC

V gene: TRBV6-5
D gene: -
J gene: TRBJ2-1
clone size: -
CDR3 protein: CASSYGPEQFF
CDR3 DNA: TGTGCCAGCAGTTATGGGCCTGAGCAGTTCTTC

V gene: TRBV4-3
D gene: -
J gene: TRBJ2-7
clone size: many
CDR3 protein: CASSPGGGGEYEQYF
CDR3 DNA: TGCGCCAGCAGCCCCGGCGGAGGGGGTGAATACGAGCAGTACTTC

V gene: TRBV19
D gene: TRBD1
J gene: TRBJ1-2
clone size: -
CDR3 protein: CASTPQAGGLAYGYTF
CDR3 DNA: TGTGCCAGTACGCCTCAGGCAGGGGGTCTCGCCTATGGCTACACCTTC

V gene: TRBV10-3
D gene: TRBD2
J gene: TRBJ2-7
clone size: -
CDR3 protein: CAISETSGIMSYEQYF
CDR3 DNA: TGTGCCATCAGTGAGACTAGCGGGATCATGAGCTACGAGCAGTACTTC

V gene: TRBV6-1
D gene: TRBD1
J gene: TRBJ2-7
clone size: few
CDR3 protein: CAIQPGQNYEQYF
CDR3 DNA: TGTGCCATCCAACCGGGACAGAACTACGAGCAGTACTTC

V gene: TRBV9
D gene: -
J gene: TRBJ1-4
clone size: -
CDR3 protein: CACSVDKGQYEKLSF
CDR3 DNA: TGTGCCTGCAGCGTAGATAAGGGGCAGTATGAAAAACTGTCTTTT

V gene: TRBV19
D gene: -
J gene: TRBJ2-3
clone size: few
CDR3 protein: CASSIRETELATFTDTQYF
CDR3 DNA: TGTGCCAGTAGTATCCGGGAGACTGAGCTAGCGACGTTCACAGATACGCAGTATTTT

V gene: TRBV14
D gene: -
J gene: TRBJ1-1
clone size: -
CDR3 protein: CASSQAGEVDTEAFF
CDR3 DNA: TGTGCCAGCAGCCAGGCGGGGGAGGTCGACACTGAAGCTTTCTTT

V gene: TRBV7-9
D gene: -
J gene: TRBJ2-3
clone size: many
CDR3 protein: CASSPGTQSTDTQYF
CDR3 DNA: TGTGCCAGTTCCCCCGGGACCCAGAGCACAGATACGCAGTATTTT

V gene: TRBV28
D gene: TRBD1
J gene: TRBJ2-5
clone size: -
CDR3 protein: CAGRQGGQETQYF
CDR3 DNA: TGTGCCGGAAGACAGGGGGGCCAAGAGACCCAGTACTTC

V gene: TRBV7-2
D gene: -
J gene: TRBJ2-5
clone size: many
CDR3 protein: CASSQWTVETQYF
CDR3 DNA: TGTGCCAGCAGCCAGTGGACAGTCGAGACCCAGTACTTC

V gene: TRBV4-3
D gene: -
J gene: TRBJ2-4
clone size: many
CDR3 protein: CASSQGTQNIQYF
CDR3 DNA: TGCGCCAGCAGCCAAGGTACCCAGAACATTCAGTACTTC

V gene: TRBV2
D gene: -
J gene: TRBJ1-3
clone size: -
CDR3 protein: CASREGGNTIYF
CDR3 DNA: TGTGCCAGCCGGGAGGGAGGAAACACCATATATTTT

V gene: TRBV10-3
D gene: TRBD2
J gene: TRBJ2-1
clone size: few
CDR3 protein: CAISEPGLDTEQFF
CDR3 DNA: TGTGCCATCAGTGAGCCGGGACTAGATACTGAGCAGTTCTTC

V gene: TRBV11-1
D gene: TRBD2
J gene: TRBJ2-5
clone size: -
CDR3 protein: CASSLAVAGETQHF
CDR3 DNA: TGTGCCAGCAGCCTGGCGGTAGCGGGAGAGACCCAGCACTTC

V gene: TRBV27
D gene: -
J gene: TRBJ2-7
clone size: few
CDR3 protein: CASSSRTVYEQYF
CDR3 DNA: TGTGCCAGCAGCTCACGGACAGTATACGAGCAGTACTTC

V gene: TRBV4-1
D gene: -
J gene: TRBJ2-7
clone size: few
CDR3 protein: CASSQDAGMVYEQYF
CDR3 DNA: TGCGCCAGCAGCCAAGATGCAGGGATGGTTTACGAGCAGTACTTC

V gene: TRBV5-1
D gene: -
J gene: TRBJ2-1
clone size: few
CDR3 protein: CASSLPDRQFF
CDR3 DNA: TGCGCCAGCAGCCTACCGGACAGACAGTTCTTC

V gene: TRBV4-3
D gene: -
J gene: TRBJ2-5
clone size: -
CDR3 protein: CASSQAEQGTQYF
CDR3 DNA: TGCGCCAGCAGCCAGGCGGAACAAGGGACCCAGTACTTC

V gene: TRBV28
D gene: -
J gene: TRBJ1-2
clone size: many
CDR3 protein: CASSLVADYGYTF
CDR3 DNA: TGTGCCAGCAGTTTAGTGGCAGATTATGGCTACACCTTC

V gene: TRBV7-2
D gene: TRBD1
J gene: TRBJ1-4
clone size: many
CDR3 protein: CASSLSPRQGHEKLFF
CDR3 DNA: TGTGCCAGCAGCTTATCCCCTCGACAGGGCCATGAAAAACTGTTTTTT

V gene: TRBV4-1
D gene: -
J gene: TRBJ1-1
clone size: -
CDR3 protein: CASSQAWNAFMNTEAFF
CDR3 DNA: TGCGCCAGCAGCCAAGCATGGAACGCTTTCATGAACACTGAAGCTTTCTTT

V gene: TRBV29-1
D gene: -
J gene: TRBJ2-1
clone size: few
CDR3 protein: CSVADKYSYNEQFF
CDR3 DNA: TGCAGCGTCGCAGACAAGTACTCCTACAATGAGCAGTTCTTC

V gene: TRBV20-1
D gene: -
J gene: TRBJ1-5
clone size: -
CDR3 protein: CSARDRGVGNQPQHF
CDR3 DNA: TGCAGTGCTAGAGACAGGGGAGTCGGGAATCAGCCCCAGCATTTT

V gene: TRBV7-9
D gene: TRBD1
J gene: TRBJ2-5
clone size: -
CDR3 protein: CASSPGTVYQETQYF
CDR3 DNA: TGTGCCAGCAGCCCCGGGACAGTGTACCAAGAGACCCAGTACTTC

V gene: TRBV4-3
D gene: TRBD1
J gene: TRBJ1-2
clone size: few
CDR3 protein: CASSPGTGRYGYTF
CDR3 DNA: TGCGCCAGCAGCCCAGGGACAGGGAGATATGGCTACACCTTC

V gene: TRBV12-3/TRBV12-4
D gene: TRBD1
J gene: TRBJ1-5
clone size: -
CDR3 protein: CASRHGQGNQPQHF
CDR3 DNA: TGTGCCAGCAGACATGGACAGGGCAATCAGCCCCAGCATTTT

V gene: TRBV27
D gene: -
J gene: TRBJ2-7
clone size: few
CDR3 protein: CASMGQQGIYEQYF
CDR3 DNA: TGTGCCAGTATGGGGCAACAGGGAATCTACGAGCAGTACTTC

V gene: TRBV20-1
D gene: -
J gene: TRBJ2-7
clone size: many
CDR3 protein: CSARGPGAFAGSSYEQYF
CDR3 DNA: TGCAGTGCTAGAGGCCCGGGGGCGTTCGCGGGAAGCTCCTACGAGCAGTACTTC

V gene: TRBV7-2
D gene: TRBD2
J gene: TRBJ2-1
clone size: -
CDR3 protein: CASTPGGGGSYNEQFF
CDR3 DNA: TGTGCCAGCACTCCTGGGGGGGGGGGCTCCTACAATGAGCAGTTCTTC

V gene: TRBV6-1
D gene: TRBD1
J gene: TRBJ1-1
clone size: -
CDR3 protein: CASSQEVRQGVLGPTEAFF
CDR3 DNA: TGTGCCAGCAGTCAAGAGGTTAGACAGGGTGTTTTAGGACCCACTGAAGCTTTCTTT

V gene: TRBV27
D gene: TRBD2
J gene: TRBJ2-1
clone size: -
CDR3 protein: CASKSTSGYNEQFF
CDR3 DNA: TGTGCCAGCAAATCGACTAGCGGCTACAATGAGCAGTTCTTC

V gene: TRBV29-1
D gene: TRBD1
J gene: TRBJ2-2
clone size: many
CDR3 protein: CSVRTGQGFTGELFF
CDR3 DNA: TGCAGCGTAAGAACAGGACAGGGTTTCACCGGGGAGCTGTTTTTT

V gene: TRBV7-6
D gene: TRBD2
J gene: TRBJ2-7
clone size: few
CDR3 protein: CASSFGDSSGLIYEQYF
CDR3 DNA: TGTGCCAGCAGTTTTGGGGATTCTAGCGGACTAATCTACGAGCAGTACTTC

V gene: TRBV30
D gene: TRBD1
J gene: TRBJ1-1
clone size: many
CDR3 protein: CAWNLPGQWPEAFF
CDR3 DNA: TGTGCCTGGAACTTACCGGGACAGTGGCCTGAAGCTTTCTTT

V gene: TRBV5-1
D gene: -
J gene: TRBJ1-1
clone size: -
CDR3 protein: CASSENTEALF
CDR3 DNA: TGCGCCAGCAGCGAGAACACTGAAGCTCTCTTT